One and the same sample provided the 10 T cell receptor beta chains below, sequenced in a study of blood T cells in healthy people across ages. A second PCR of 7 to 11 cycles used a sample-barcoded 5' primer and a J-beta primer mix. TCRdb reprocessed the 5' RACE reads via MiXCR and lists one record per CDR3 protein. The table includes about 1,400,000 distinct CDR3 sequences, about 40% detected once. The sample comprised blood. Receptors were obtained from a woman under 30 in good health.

The CDR3: CASSESWQGYTF. The CDR3 nucleotides are TGTGCCAGCAGTGAATCATGGCAAGGCTACACCTTC. The rearrangement joins TRBV2 to TRBJ1-2, with D hard to call. The CDR3 is 12 residues long. Germline loops: CDR1 SNHLY, CDR2 FYNNEI. V shed 2 bases and J shed 8 bases, with 9 bases lying between them.

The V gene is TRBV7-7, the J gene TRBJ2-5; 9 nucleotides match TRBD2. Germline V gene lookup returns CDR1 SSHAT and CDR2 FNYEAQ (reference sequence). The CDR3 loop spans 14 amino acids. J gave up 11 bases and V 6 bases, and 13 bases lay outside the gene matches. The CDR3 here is CASSPSGTYNEQYF. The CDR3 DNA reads TGTGCCAGCAGTCCTAGCGGGACCTACAATGAGCAGTACTTC.

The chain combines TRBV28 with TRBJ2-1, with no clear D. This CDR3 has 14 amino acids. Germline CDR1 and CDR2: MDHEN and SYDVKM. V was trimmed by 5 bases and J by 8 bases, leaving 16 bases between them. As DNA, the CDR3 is TGTGCCAGCAGTGCCTCCGCGAAAGGCCATGAGCAGTTCTTC. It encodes CASSASAKGHEQFF.

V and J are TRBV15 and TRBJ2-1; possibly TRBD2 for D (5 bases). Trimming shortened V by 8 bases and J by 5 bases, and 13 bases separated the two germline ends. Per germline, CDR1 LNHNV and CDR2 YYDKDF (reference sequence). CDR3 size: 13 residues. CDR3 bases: TGTGCCACCGGACGAGCGGAGAACAATGAGCAGTTCTTC. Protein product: CATGRAENNEQFF.

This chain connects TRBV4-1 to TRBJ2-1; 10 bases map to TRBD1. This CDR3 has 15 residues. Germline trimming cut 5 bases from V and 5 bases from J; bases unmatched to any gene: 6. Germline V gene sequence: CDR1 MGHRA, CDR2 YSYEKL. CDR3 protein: CASSSRTGGNNEQFF. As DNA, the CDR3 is TGCGCCAGCAGCTCGCGGACAGGGGGTAACAATGAGCAGTTCTTC.

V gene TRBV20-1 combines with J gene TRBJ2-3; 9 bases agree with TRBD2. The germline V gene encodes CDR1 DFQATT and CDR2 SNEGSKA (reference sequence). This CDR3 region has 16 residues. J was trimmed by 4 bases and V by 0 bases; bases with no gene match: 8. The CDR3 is CSARDLGLAGSDTQYF. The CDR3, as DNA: TGCAGTGCTAGAGATCTCGGGCTAGCGGGATCAGATACGCAGTATTTT.

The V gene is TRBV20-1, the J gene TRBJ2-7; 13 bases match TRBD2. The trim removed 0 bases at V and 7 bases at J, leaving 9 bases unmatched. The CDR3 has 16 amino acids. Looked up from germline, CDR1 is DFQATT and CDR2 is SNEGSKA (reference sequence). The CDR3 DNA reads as TGCAGTGCTAGAGATCGGACTAGCGGGGGCTACAATGAGCAGTACTTC. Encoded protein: CSARDRTSGGYNEQYF.

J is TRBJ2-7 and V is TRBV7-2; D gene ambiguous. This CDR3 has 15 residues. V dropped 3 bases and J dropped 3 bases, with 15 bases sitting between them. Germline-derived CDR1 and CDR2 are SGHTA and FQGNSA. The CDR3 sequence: CASSLETVTRYEQYF. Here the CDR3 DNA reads TGTGCCAGCAGCTTGGAAACAGTCACCCGCTACGAGCAGTACTTC.

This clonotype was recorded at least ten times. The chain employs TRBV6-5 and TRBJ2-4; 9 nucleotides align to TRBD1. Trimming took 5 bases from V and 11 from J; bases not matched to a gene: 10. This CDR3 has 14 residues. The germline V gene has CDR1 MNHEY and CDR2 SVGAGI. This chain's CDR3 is CASSPQTGGLVQYF. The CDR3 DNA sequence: TGTGCCAGCAGTCCGCAAACAGGGGGCCTTGTTCAGTACTTC.

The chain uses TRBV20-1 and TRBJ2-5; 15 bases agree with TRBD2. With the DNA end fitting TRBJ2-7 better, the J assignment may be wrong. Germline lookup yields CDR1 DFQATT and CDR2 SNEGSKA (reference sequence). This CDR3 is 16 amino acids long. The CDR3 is CSAGLAGGIIGGEQYF. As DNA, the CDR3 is TGCAGTGCAGGACTAGCGGGAGGGATTATTGGTGGCGAGCAGTACTTC.